The 15 T cell receptor beta chains presented below share a single source sample, sequenced in a study of blood T cells in healthy people across ages. A second PCR of 7 to 11 cycles used a sample-barcoded 5' primer and a J-beta primer mix. TCRdb called the 5' RACE reads again in MiXCR, with one record for every CDR3 protein. Of more than 800,000 distinct CDR3 sequences listed, about 30% are singletons. Sequenced material: blood. These TCRs come from a woman of 80 years or more in good health.

This clonotype was detected a few times. The chain joins TRBV27 to TRBJ1-6; TRBD1 matches at 7 bases. V lost 1 base and J lost 10; bases outside the gene matches: 16. The CDR3 is made up of 18 amino acids. The germline gives CDR1 MNHEY, CDR2 SMNVEV (reference sequence). The CDR3 DNA reads TGTGCCAGCAGTTTATATGGTGGTCGCATCAGGGGGGGGTCACCCCTCCACTTT. Translated: CASSLYGGRIRGGSPLHF.

This clonotype was seen only a few times. This chain joins TRBV2 and TRBJ1-1, with 8 bases aligning to TRBD1. Trimming cost V 4 bases and J 1 base; bases outside gene matches: 5. CDR3 size: 15 residues. Germline V gives CDR1 SNHLY, CDR2 FYNNEI. The CDR3 is CASSVSGQGNTEAFF. CDR3 sequence (DNA): TGTGCCAGCAGTGTTAGTGGACAGGGGAACACTGAAGCTTTCTTT.

A single count supports this clonotype. A clone one base away is much larger, so this may be a read error. The chain uses TRBV7-9 and TRBJ1-1, with D perhaps matching TRBD1 (5 bases). The ends were cut back, 6 bases at V and 2 bases at J, with 7 bases in the middle. The CDR3 is 12 residues long. Germline V lookup: CDR1 SEHNR, CDR2 FQNEAQ (reference sequence). CDR3 residues: CASRGGNTEAFF. The CDR3 bases are TGTGCCAGCAGGGGGGGAAACACTGAAGCTTTCTTT. Variable domain in full (rest from reference TRBV7-9 and TRBJ1-1): DTGVSQNPRHKITKRGQNVTFRCDPISEHNRLYWYRQTLGQGPEFLTYFQNEAQLEKSRLLSDRFSAERPKGSFSTLEIQRTEQGDSAMYLCASRGGNTEAFFGQGTRLTVV.

This clonotype was counted only a few times. This rearrangement joins TRBV6-6 to TRBJ1-1; D is perhaps TRBD1 (5 bases). Per germline, CDR1 MNHNY and CDR2 SVGAGI (reference sequence). Trimming took 0 bases from V and 4 from J, leaving 12 bases between them. The CDR3 contains 15 residues. Here the CDR3 reads CASSYSSQGFTEAFF. In nucleotides, the CDR3 is TGTGCCAGCAGTTACTCATCCCAGGGTTTCACTGAAGCTTTCTTT.

The table lists this clonotype with many counts. The V call is TRBV4-2, the J call TRBJ1-1; TRBD1 matches at 7 bases. Unmatched junction bases numbered 5, after V lost 0 bases and J lost 7 bases. The CDR3 is 14 residues long. Germline CDR1 is LGHNA and CDR2 is YNFKEQ. The CDR3: CASSQDVYRGEAFF. The CDR3 nucleotides are TGTGCCAGCAGCCAAGATGTCTACAGGGGTGAAGCTTTCTTT.

The V and J genes are TRBV20-1 and TRBJ2-3, with TRBD2 matching over 12 bases. J was trimmed by 6 bases and V by 6 bases; bases with no gene match: 16. Looked up from germline, CDR1 is DFQATT and CDR2 is SNEGSKA (reference sequence). The CDR3 totals 17 residues. CDR3 sequence: CSAMTSGGQFPSDTQYF. In DNA form, the CDR3 reads TGCAGTGCCATGACTAGCGGGGGACAATTTCCTTCCGATACGCAGTATTTT.

The chain recombines TRBV12-3 or TRBV12-4 with TRBJ2-1; D unresolved. The ends were cut back, 1 base at V and 10 bases at J, with 11 bases in the middle. This CDR3 contains 13 residues. In DNA, the CDR3 is TGTGCCAGCAGTTTAGGCGAGGCCGACGAGCAGTTCTTC. This translates into CASSLGEADEQFF.

Only a few counts were recorded for this clonotype. The V and J genes are TRBV12-3 or TRBV12-4 and TRBJ2-2; 10 positions agree with TRBD1. The CDR3 contains 15 residues. J gave up 4 bases and V 5 bases, and 4 bases lay outside the gene matches. Here the CDR3 reads CASSIGQGGTGELFF. Written as DNA, the CDR3 is TGTGCCAGCAGTATTGGACAGGGGGGCACCGGGGAGCTGTTTTTT.

This clonotype came up a few times. The chain joins TRBV20-1 to TRBJ1-2; 7 bases line up with TRBD1. The CDR3 consists of 16 residues. V shed 3 bases, J shed 0 bases, and the junction held 10 bases outside the gene matches. Germline CDR1 and CDR2: DFQATT and SNEGSKA (reference sequence). CDR3 nucleotide sequence: TGCAGTGCTAGTTCCCAGGGACAGCCTGCTAACTATGGCTACACCTTC. As protein: CSASSQGQPANYGYTF.

This clonotype was found a few times. The chain is built from TRBV7-2 and TRBJ1-4; 12 nucleotides align to TRBD1. CDR1 is SGHTA and CDR2 is FQGNSA in the germline V gene. The CDR3 length is 20 residues. V gave up 1 base and J gave up 1 base; unmatched junction bases: 10. CDR3: CASSLEGDRGRWGTNEKLFF. CDR3 DNA sequence: TGTGCCAGCAGCTTAGAAGGGGACAGGGGGCGCTGGGGAACTAATGAAAAACTGTTTTTT.

The sample holds a few counts of this clonotype. The chain employs TRBV5-1 and TRBJ1-4; a possible D gene is TRBD1 (6 bases). V lost 0 bases to trimming and J lost 7 bases, with 16 bases between them. Germline values: CDR1 SGHRS, CDR2 YFSETQ. There are 16 residues in the CDR3. CDR3 sequence (DNA): TGCGCCAGCAGCTTGGCTCCAGGGGCGAGGGGTGAAAAACTGTTTTTT. Protein: CASSLAPGARGEKLFF.

This clonotype came up many times. The genes are TRBV4-2 and TRBJ1-2; 8 positions agree with TRBD1. The CDR3 loop spans 14 amino acids. Germline assignment: CDR1 LGHNA and CDR2 YNFKEQ. V trimming: 1 base; J trimming: 6 bases; junction bases outside the gene matches: 4. The CDR3 region has the DNA TGTGCCAGCAGCCAAGCAGACAGGGGCGATGGCTACACCTTC. As protein: CASSQADRGDGYTF.

To note about this clonotype: At one of its ends the junction is not consistent with the germline gene, which may arise from a read error. V and J are TRBV12-3 or TRBV12-4 and TRBJ2-3, with D perhaps TRBD2 (5 bases). CDR3 length: 16 amino acids. The CDR3 loop is CASSLWVPGSADTEYF. In nucleotides, the CDR3 is TGTGCCAGCAGTTTATGGGTCCCGGGGAGCGCAGATACGGAGTATTTT.

The chain uses TRBV20-1 and TRBJ1-5; a weak D match, TRBD1 (5 bases). Germline CDR1 DFQATT, CDR2 SNEGSKA (reference sequence). V was shortened by 1 base and J by 4 bases, with 14 bases between the two germline ends. CDR3 size: 15 residues. The CDR3 DNA reads TGCAGTGCTAGAGTCCGGCAGGGAAAGAATCAGCCCCAGCATTTT. As protein: CSARVRQGKNQPQHF.

This chain links TRBV4-3 with TRBJ2-2, with 8 bases aligning to TRBD1. V was clipped by 1 base and J by 5 bases; unmatched bases: 3. The CDR3 runs to 15 residues. Per germline, CDR1 LGHNA and CDR2 YSLEER. CDR3 residues: CASSQGTGKTGELFF. The CDR3 DNA reads as TGCGCCAGCAGCCAAGGGACAGGGAAGACCGGGGAGCTGTTTTTT.